A single sample gave rise to the 23 T cell receptor beta chains below, sequenced in a study of cytomegalovirus exposure and HLA in healthy donors. The PCR was carried out with 60 Vbeta primers and 13 Jbeta primers. This table comes from immunoSEQ multiplex PCR, and its TCRdb copy is limited to in-frame clones, with some not included. Of 150,000 to 200,000 clones listed, about three quarters were seen once; the top ten hold 5% to 7%. The sample was PBMCs. The source of these receptors is a middle-aged man in good health and CMV-seropositive.

This rearrangement joins TRBV6-5 to TRBJ1-6, with D perhaps matching TRBD1 (6 bases). Trimming took 6 bases from V and 8 from J, leaving 17 bases between them. The CDR3 is 15 amino acids. Germline values: CDR1 MNHEY, CDR2 SVGAGI. The chain's CDR3 is CASSEQGIQDSPLHF. The DNA of the CDR3 is TGTGCCAGCAGCGAACAGGGAATCCAGGATTCACCCCTCCACTTT.

V is TRBV5-1 and J is TRBJ2-7, with 10 bases lining up with TRBD2. There are 16 residues in the CDR3. Trimming removed 3 bases from V and 5 bases from J; junction bases left unmatched: 11. The germline V gene has CDR1 SGHRS and CDR2 YFSETQ. DNA of the CDR3: TGCGCCAGCAGCTCGCAATCCGCCGGGACTAGCGACGAGCAGTACTTC. It translates to CASSSQSAGTSDEQYF.

This chain uses TRBV5-1 with TRBJ2-7; 7 nucleotides agree with TRBD1. Germline V gene data show CDR1 as SGHRS and CDR2 as YFSETQ. The CDR3 runs 16 residues. The J segment lost 4 bases and the V segment lost 1 base, leaving 11 bases of the junction unmatched. In nucleotides, the CDR3 is TGCGCCAGCAGCTTGCTAGGGGGCGCCAATCAATACGAGCAGTACTTC. This codes for CASSLLGGANQYEQYF.

This chain connects TRBV11-2 to TRBJ2-7, with D possibly matching TRBD1 (5 bases). Germline V gives CDR1 SGHAT, CDR2 FQNNGV. V dropped 3 bases and J dropped 7 bases, with 16 bases sitting between them. The CDR3 length is 14 residues. CDR3 sequence reads: CASSFRTIPREQYF. The CDR3 DNA reads TGTGCCAGCAGCTTCAGGACAATCCCACGGGAGCAGTACTTC.

The rearrangement joins TRBV5-1 to TRBJ2-7; 9 bases line up with TRBD2. Germline values: CDR1 SGHRS, CDR2 YFSETQ. The V segment lost 7 bases and the J segment 2 bases; nucleotides outside the gene matches: 7. CDR3 length equals 14 residues. CDR3 in DNA: TGCGCCAGCGGAGCGGGAGGTGTTACCTACGAGCAGTACTTC. Its translation is CASGAGGVTYEQYF.

This sequence joins TRBV5-1 and TRBJ1-2, with 9 nucleotides matching TRBD1. The V and J ends lost 1 base and 7 bases, in that order; junction bases with no gene match: 8. This CDR3 spans 15 amino acids. Per germline, CDR1 SGHRS and CDR2 YFSETQ. The CDR3 sequence is CASSLITGGGGGYTF. The CDR3 DNA is TGCGCCAGCAGCTTGATCACAGGGGGCGGTGGTGGCTACACCTTC.

The rearrangement joins TRBV7-9 to TRBJ1-1, with a tentative D call TRBD1 (5 bases). The germline CDR1 and CDR2 sequences are SEHNR and FQNEAQ (reference sequence). There are 17 residues in the CDR3. Trimming cost V 5 bases and J 4 bases, with 23 bases left between them. Here the CDR3 reads CASSELTGLRRGTEAFF. In DNA, the CDR3 is TGTGCCAGCAGCGAACTAACCGGGCTCAGGAGGGGCACTGAAGCTTTCTTT.

This clone was recorded a few times. The J gene is TRBJ1-1, the V gene TRBV28; D is ambiguous. With 6 bases removed from V and 1 base from J, the gap between germline ends came to 15 bases. CDR3 length equals 15 residues. Germline CDR1 is MDHEN and CDR2 is SYDVKM. The CDR3 DNA follows: TGTGCCAGCAGCAGCCCGCAGGTTTGGAACACTGAAGCTTTCTTT. It is translated as CASSSPQVWNTEAFF.

Note on this clone: Relative to the germline gene, one junction end is altered; a read error may explain this. CDR3 in amino acids: CVISESAGGSEAFF. In nucleotides, the CDR3 is TGTGTCATCAGTGAGTCGGCAGGGGGCTCTGAAGCTTTCTTT. The J gene is TRBJ1-1, the V gene TRBV10-3; 8 positions agree with TRBD1. This CDR3 is built from 14 residues. From germline, CDR1 is ENHRY and CDR2 SYGVKD.

The chain recombines TRBV18 with TRBJ2-5, with 7 bases lining up with TRBD2. CDR1 and CDR2 (germline): KGHSH, LQKENI. The CDR3 covers 15 residues. The V gene end was trimmed by 1 base and the J gene end by 4 bases; junction bases not matched to a gene: 6. CDR3 protein: CASSPREGRGETQYF. CDR3 DNA: TGTGCCAGCTCACCACGGGAAGGGAGGGGAGAGACCCAGTACTTC.

The chain couples TRBV25-1 to TRBJ2-5, with a tentative D call TRBD1 (5 bases). V dropped 1 base and J dropped 5 bases, with 8 bases sitting between them. This CDR3 contains 13 residues. Germline values: CDR1 MGHDK, CDR2 SYGVNS. The CDR3 DNA reads TGTGCCAGCAGTGAATCCCCAGGGGAGACCCAGTACTTC. Its translation is CASSESPGETQYF.

This clone turned up a few times. The chain employs TRBV19 and TRBJ2-4; a possible D gene is TRBD2 (5 bases). Germline V gene lookup returns CDR1 LNHDA and CDR2 SQIVND (reference sequence). This CDR3 spans 15 amino acids. Trimming stripped 5 bases from V and 0 bases from J, with 11 bases between. CDR3 DNA sequence: TGTGCCAGTAGTCCCGACCGGGGAGCCAAAAACATTCAGTACTTC. Translated: CASSPDRGAKNIQYF. Full variable domain (outside the CDR3, taken from reference TRBV19 and TRBJ2-4): DGGITQSPKYLFRKEGQNVTLSCEQNLNHDAMYWYRQDPGQGLRLIYYSQIVNDFQKGDIAEGYSVSREKKESFPLTVTSAQKNPTAFYLCASSPDRGAKNIQYFGAGTRLSVL.

About this clone: At one boundary the junction diverges from the germline segment, which might be a read error. This sequence joins TRBV5-1 and TRBJ2-6, with a tentative D call TRBD1 (5 bases). Germline V gene data show CDR1 as SGHRS and CDR2 as YFSETQ. This CDR3 is 14 amino acids long. The CDR3 DNA sequence: TGCGCCAGCACCTGGAAGGCTGGGGCCAACGGCCTGACTTTC. It specifies CASTWKAGANGLTF.

The rearrangement uses TRBV5-4 and TRBJ2-5, with 9 bases matching TRBD1. Germline V lookup: CDR1 SGHNT, CDR2 YYREEE (reference sequence). Unmatched junction bases numbered 12, after V lost 4 bases and J lost 5 bases. CDR3 length: 16 amino acids. In DNA form, the CDR3 reads TGTGCCAGCAGCCCCCGGACAGGGGCGGCTGGGGAGACCCAGTACTTC. It codes for CASSPRTGAAGETQYF.

The J gene is TRBJ1-6, the V gene TRBV7-6; tentative D call: TRBD1 (5 bases). This CDR3 is 14 amino acids long. V was shortened by 1 base and J by 7 bases, with 8 bases between the two germline ends. Looked up from germline, CDR1 is SGHVS and CDR2 is FNYEAQ. CDR3 nucleotide sequence: TGTGCCAGCAGCTTAGAGGGGCTCAATTCACCCCTCCACTTT. Its translation: CASSLEGLNSPLHF.

The gene calls are TRBV2 and TRBJ1-1; D is uncertain. The CDR3 sequence is 15 residues long. Trimming stripped 4 bases from V and 4 bases from J, with 16 bases between. Germline values: CDR1 SNHLY, CDR2 FYNNEI. The CDR3 DNA reads as TGTGCCAGCAGTGGAAGAGGTTACGCGAGCACTGAAGCTTTCTTT. This translates into CASSGRGYASTEAFF. Looking up the rest from reference TRBV2 and TRBJ1-1 gives the full variable domain: EPEVTQTPSHQVTQMGQEVILRCVPISNHLYFYWYRQILGQKVEFLVSFYNNEISEKSEIFDDQFSVERPDGSNFTLKIRSTKLEDSAMYFCASSGRGYASTEAFFGQGTRLTVV.

On this clone: One end of the junction varies from germline; a read error may be responsible. The CDR3 protein is CASRFTGAGANGLTF. CDR3 in DNA: TGTGCCAGCAGGTTTACAGGGGCTGGGGCCAACGGCCTGACTTTC. The chain couples TRBV27 to TRBJ2-6, with 7 positions matching TRBD1. The germline CDR1 and CDR2 sequences are MNHEY and SMNVEV (reference sequence). The CDR3 runs to 15 residues.

There are a few counts of this clone. The chain couples TRBV5-1 to TRBJ2-2, with TRBD2 as a possible D gene (6 bases). Trimming took off 4 bases at V and 8 bases at J, with 18 bases between the two ends. The length of the CDR3 is 15 residues. The germline CDR1 and CDR2 sequences are SGHRS and YFSETQ. The CDR3 nucleotides read TGCGCCAGCAGCAACCGGGACTTTGAAACGGGGGAGCTGTTTTTT. This translates into CASSNRDFETGELFF.

This chain uses TRBV5-4 with TRBJ2-1, with TRBD1 matching 7 bases. Germline CDR1 reads SGHNT; CDR2 reads YYREEE (reference sequence). Germline trimming cut 0 bases from V and 2 bases from J; bases unmatched to any gene: 2. The CDR3 is 15 amino acids. CDR3 region: CASSLGTGTYNEQFF. The DNA for the CDR3 is TGTGCCAGCAGCTTGGGGACAGGCACCTACAATGAGCAGTTCTTC.

The rearrangement joins TRBV2 to TRBJ1-4; D unclear. CDR3 length equals 16 residues. The V gene lost 6 bases and the J gene lost 5 bases, with 19 bases spanning the gap. Looked up from germline, CDR1 is SNHLY and CDR2 is FYNNEI. CDR3 DNA: TGTGCCAGCAGCCTATACCTGACAAGAGGGAATGAAAAACTGTTTTTT. This gives the protein CASSLYLTRGNEKLFF.

Only a few counts were recorded for this clone. The rearrangement joins TRBV5-1 to TRBJ2-3, with D tentatively TRBD2 (6 bases). Trimming stripped 4 bases from V and 0 bases from J, with 27 bases between. The length of the CDR3 is 20 residues. Germline V gene sequence: CDR1 SGHRS, CDR2 YFSETQ. This chain's CDR3 is CASSQPGTSGLAESTDTQYF. The CDR3 region has the DNA TGCGCCAGCAGCCAGCCAGGGACGTCGGGATTAGCGGAAAGCACAGATACGCAGTATTTT.

This clone was seen only once. The chain is built from TRBV9 and TRBJ2-1, with TRBD2 identical over 8 bases. Germline V CDR1 and CDR2: SGDLS, YYNGEE. The CDR3 is made up of 16 amino acids. Unmatched junction bases numbered 6, after V lost 1 base and J lost 3 bases. This CDR3 reads CASSVSGGIDYNEQFF. In DNA form, the CDR3 reads TGTGCCAGCAGCGTAAGCGGGGGAATCGACTACAATGAGCAGTTCTTC.

This clone has only one observation. The J gene is TRBJ2-5, the V gene TRBV11-2, with D possibly TRBD2 on 6 matching bases. The germline CDR1 and CDR2 sequences are SGHAT and FQNNGV. This CDR3 has 16 residues. V lost 1 base and J lost 5, with 17 bases in between. CDR3 nucleotide sequence: TGTGCCAGCAGCTTAGTTGTGGGAGGAGGGCCGGAGACCCAGTACTTC. Encoded protein: CASSLVVGGGPETQYF.